One and the same sample provided the 21 T cell receptor beta chains below, sequenced in a study of T cell responses to AZD1222 COVID-19 vaccine (dated by TCRdb to the early 2020s). The sample's time point label, in plain terms: about 28 days (+/-7) after the second vaccine dose. Libraries were built with the immunoSEQ multiplex PCR assay. This immuneACCESS table, as held by TCRdb, lists in-frame sequences with V and J called but not all clones. Of the missing ones, under half trace to an unresolved V gene in checked studies; the others have no known cause. Recorded for this sample are 150,000 to 200,000 clones; around 91% of them occurred a single time. Together, the top ten hold 5% to 6.5% of the sample. The sample in question was peripheral blood, obtained 28 days after the second AZD1222 dose. Source of these receptors: an adult who received the AZD1222 COVID-19 vaccine.

The chain recombines TRBV6-2 or TRBV6-3 with TRBJ2-5; possibly TRBD1 for D (5 bases). CDR3 length: 17 residues. Between the trimmed V and J ends, which lost 4 bases and 1 base, there was a span of 19 bases. Germline lookup yields CDR1 MNHEY and CDR2 SVGEGT. CDR3 DNA sequence: TGTGCCAGCAGTTCTGCCTACCGGACAACCTTCCAAGAGACCCAGTACTTC. Its translation is CASSSAYRTTFQETQYF.

The chain combines TRBV10-3 with TRBJ2-2; 10 nucleotides agree with TRBD1. The V gene end was trimmed by 2 bases and the J gene end by 4 bases; junction bases not matched to a gene: 1. The CDR3 covers 15 residues. Germline lookup yields CDR1 ENHRY and CDR2 SYGVKD. The CDR3 reads CAISERTGGTGELFF. Here the CDR3 DNA reads TGTGCCATCAGTGAGCGGACAGGGGGCACCGGGGAGCTGTTTTTT.

This clone was counted once. This chain uses TRBV3-1 (or the pseudogene TRBV3-2) with TRBJ1-2; D gene unclear. Trimming left V 0 bases short and J 5 bases short, with 1 base between. Germline CDR1 is LGHDT and CDR2 is YNNKEL (reference sequence). The CDR3 spans 11 residues. The CDR3 region has the DNA TGTGCCAGCAGCCAAGAATATGGCTACACCTTC. Translated, it gives CASSQEYGYTF.

The gene calls are TRBV30 and TRBJ1-5; the D is unclear. Trimming removed 0 bases at V and 1 base at J, with 4 bases between. This CDR3 is 13 amino acids long. The germline gives CDR1 GTSNPN, CDR2 SVGIG (reference sequence). The CDR3 DNA follows: TGTGCCTGGAGTGTAATGAGCAATCAGCCCCAGCATTTT. Amino acid sequence: CAWSVMSNQPQHF.

The chain recombines TRBV21-1 with TRBJ1-4; the table's D call, TRBD1, was not checked against the DNA. TRBV21-1 is a pseudogene locus. The CDR3 is made up of 16 amino acids. The CDR3 loop is CASSKYLGQFHEKLFF. CDR3 in DNA: TGTGCCAGCAGCAAATATCTAGGACAGTTCCATGAAAAACTGTTTTTT.

The gene calls are TRBV28 and TRBJ1-2, with 10 bases lining up with TRBD1. This CDR3 comprises 14 residues. V was pared by 5 bases and J by 7 bases, with 7 bases of the junction left unmatched. Germline V gene data show CDR1 as MDHEN and CDR2 as SYDVKM. The CDR3 sequence is CASSQGQGYLGYTF. Here the CDR3 DNA reads TGTGCCAGCAGTCAGGGACAGGGGTATCTTGGCTACACCTTC.

This chain connects TRBV11-2 to TRBJ2-3; 8 bases are shared with TRBD1. The germline V gene has CDR1 SGHAT and CDR2 FQNNGV. This CDR3 is 15 amino acids long. V shed 8 bases and J 5 bases; nucleotides not matched to a gene: 12. This CDR3 reads CASRRVAGGVDTQYF. CDR3 nucleotides: TGTGCCAGCCGGAGGGTGGCAGGGGGCGTAGATACGCAGTATTTT.

Regarding this clone: This same CDR3 is encoded by further DNA sequences in the sample. The chain carries TRBV6-1 and TRBJ1-5; D might be TRBD1 (6 bases). This CDR3 spans 13 amino acids. Germline CDR1 and CDR2: MNHNS and SASEGT. Trimming pared 3 bases from V and 4 bases from J, leaving 7 bases between. CDR3 region: CASSDQGNQPQHF. DNA for the CDR3: TGTGCCAGCAGTGACCAGGGGAATCAGCCCCAGCATTTT.

This rearrangement joins TRBV7-9 to TRBJ2-5; 8 bases are shared with TRBD2. The CDR3 runs 13 residues. Germline CDR1 reads SEHNR; CDR2 reads FQNEAQ (reference sequence). With 4 bases clipped from V and 3 bases from J, the junction kept 1 base outside the gene matches. The CDR3 is CASSSGGKETQYF. Written as DNA, the CDR3 is TGTGCCAGCAGCTCGGGGGGGAAAGAGACCCAGTACTTC.

This clone occurred once. CDR3 DNA: TGTGCCAGCAGTCCAGGATCACCGGGACAGGGTTACGAGCAGTACTTC. This translates into CASSPGSPGQGYEQYF. The V gene is TRBV28, the J gene TRBJ2-7, with 9 bases aligning to TRBD1. Trimming took 5 bases from V and 4 from J; bases not matched to a gene: 12. The CDR3 is 16 residues long. Germline-derived CDR1 and CDR2 are MDHEN and SYDVKM.

Comments on this clone: One junction end does not reproduce the germline sequence, and a read error may be involved. V gene TRBV7-9 combines with J gene TRBJ2-7; TRBD2 aligns across 10 bases. The CDR3 covers 17 residues. Germline assignment: CDR1 SEHNR and CDR2 FQNEAQ (reference sequence). Here the CDR3 reads CASSLIASGSLSDEQYF. CDR3 DNA sequence: TGTGCCAGCAGCTTGATAGCTAGCGGGAGCCTCTCCGACGAGCAGTACTTC.

In its sample, this clone was seen a few times. The chain employs TRBV28 and TRBJ1-6, with D possibly being TRBD1 (6 bases). The V gene's germline CDR1 is MDHEN and CDR2 SYDVKM. V was clipped by 10 bases and J by 8 bases, with 15 bases between them. The CDR3 runs 13 residues. For the CDR3, the DNA is TGTGCCACCCTACAGGGACCTCATTCACCCCTCCACTTT. Amino acids: CATLQGPHSPLHF.

This clone was seen just once. This rearrangement joins TRBV5-1 to TRBJ2-7, with 11 positions matching TRBD1. V was clipped by 4 bases and J by 2 bases; unmatched bases: 5. CDR1 and CDR2 from the germline V gene are SGHRS and YFSETQ. CDR3 length: 15 amino acids. CDR3 amino acids: CASSAPGQGAYEQYF. CDR3 nucleotides: TGCGCCAGCAGCGCACCGGGACAGGGGGCCTACGAGCAGTACTTC.

This rearrangement joins TRBV28 to TRBJ1-5, with TRBD1 matching 7 bases. V dropped 6 bases and J dropped 9; count of bases not matched to a gene: 11. The CDR3 has 14 amino acids. Looked up from germline, CDR1 is MDHEN and CDR2 is SYDVKM. The CDR3 is CASSLGPGGRPQHF. CDR3 nucleotide sequence: TGTGCCAGCAGCCTGGGGCCAGGGGGACGGCCCCAGCATTTT.

The chain links TRBV28 to TRBJ1-6, with D perhaps TRBD1 (6 bases). CDR1 MDHEN and CDR2 SYDVKM come from the germline V gene. V lost 6 bases to trimming and J lost 7 bases, with 10 bases between them. The CDR3 runs 13 residues. CDR3 sequence (DNA): TGTGCCAGCAGGCAGGGGTGGAATTCACCCCTCCACTTT. This translates into CASRQGWNSPLHF.

This rearrangement joins TRBV6-5 to TRBJ2-7; 7 positions match TRBD1. The CDR3 runs to 14 residues. J lost 5 bases, V lost 6 bases, and 10 bases had no gene match. Germline V gene sequence: CDR1 MNHEY, CDR2 SVGAGI. The CDR3 nucleotides read TGTGCCAGCAGCGCGCTGCCAGGGGGTAACGAGCAGTACTTC. Amino acid sequence: CASSALPGGNEQYF.

The chain has TRBV11-2 and TRBJ1-4; TRBD1 aligns across 7 bases. V lost 5 bases to trimming and J lost 3 bases; unmatched junction nucleotides: 3. The CDR3 runs to 14 residues. Germline CDR1 reads SGHAT; CDR2 reads FQNNGV. The CDR3 DNA follows: TGTGCCAGCAGCACTACAGGGGCTAATGAAAAACTGTTTTTT. Protein product: CASSTTGANEKLFF.

This chain joins TRBV15 and TRBJ2-7, with D perhaps TRBD2 (5 bases). The CDR3 totals 13 residues. CDR1 is LNHNV, CDR2 YYDKDF, per germline (reference sequence). V was clipped by 0 bases and J by 3 bases, with 6 bases between them. The CDR3 loop reads CATSRDEGYEQYF. CDR3 sequence (DNA): TGTGCCACCAGCAGAGATGAGGGCTACGAGCAGTACTTC.

V is TRBV28 and J is TRBJ2-3, with a weak D call TRBD2 (5 bases). With 6 bases removed from V and 7 bases from J, the gap between germline ends came to 8 bases. Germline V gives CDR1 MDHEN, CDR2 SYDVKM. This CDR3 region has 11 residues. This chain's CDR3 is CASRQDYTQYF. Here the CDR3 DNA reads TGTGCCAGCAGGCAGGACTATACGCAGTATTTT.

This sequence joins TRBV6-5 and TRBJ2-3; TRBD2 matches at 7 bases. Germline lookup yields CDR1 MNHEY and CDR2 SVGAGI. The CDR3 spans 15 residues. The junction had 10 bases not matched to a gene; V was cut back by 6 bases and J by 4 bases. CDR3: CASRAPLAAPDTQYF. The CDR3 DNA is TGTGCCAGCAGGGCCCCTCTAGCGGCACCAGATACGCAGTATTTT.

V gene TRBV20-1 combines with J gene TRBJ2-7; possible D gene TRBD1, 5 bases. V lost 3 bases and J lost 3, with 12 bases in between. The CDR3 contains 13 residues. Germline lookup yields CDR1 DFQATT and CDR2 SNEGSKA (reference sequence). The CDR3: CSASRQGYYEQYF. The CDR3 DNA reads TGCAGTGCTAGTCGGCAGGGCTACTACGAGCAGTACTTC.